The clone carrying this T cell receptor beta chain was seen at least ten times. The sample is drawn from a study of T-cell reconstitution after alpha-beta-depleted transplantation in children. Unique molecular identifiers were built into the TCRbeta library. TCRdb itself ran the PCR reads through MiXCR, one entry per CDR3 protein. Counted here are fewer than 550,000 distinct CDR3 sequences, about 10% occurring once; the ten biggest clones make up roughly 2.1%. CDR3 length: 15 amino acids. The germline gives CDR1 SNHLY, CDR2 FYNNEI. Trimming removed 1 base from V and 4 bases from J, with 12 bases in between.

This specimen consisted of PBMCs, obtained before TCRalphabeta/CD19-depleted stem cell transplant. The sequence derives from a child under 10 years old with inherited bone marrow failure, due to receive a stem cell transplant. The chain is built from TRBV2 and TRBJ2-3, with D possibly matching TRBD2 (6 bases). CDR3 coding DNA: TGTGCCAGCAGTGAAGGGGGCGGGGTGGCAGATACGCAGTATTTT. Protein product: CASSEGGGVADTQYF.